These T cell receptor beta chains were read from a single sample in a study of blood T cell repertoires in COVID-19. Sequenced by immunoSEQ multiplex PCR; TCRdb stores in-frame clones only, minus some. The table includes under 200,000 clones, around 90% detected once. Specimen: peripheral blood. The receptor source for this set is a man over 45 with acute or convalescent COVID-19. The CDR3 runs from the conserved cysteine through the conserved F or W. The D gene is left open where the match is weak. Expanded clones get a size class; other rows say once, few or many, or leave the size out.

CASGGSYNEQFF	TGTGCCAGCGGGGGGTCCTACAATGAGCAGTTCTTC	.	TRBJ2-1	.	TRBV5-5
CASSQGILAGGNEQFF	TGCGCCAGCAGCCAAGGGATCCTAGCGGGGGGCAATGAGCAGTTCTTC	.	TRBJ2-1	TRBD2	TRBV4-3
CASSQDRDTGELFF	TGTGCCAGCAGCCAGGACAGAGATACCGGGGAGCTGTTTTTT	.	TRBJ2-2	.	TRBV7-3
CASSLNLAGLYNEQFF	TGTGCCAGCAGTTTAAACCTAGCGGGCCTTTACAATGAGCAGTTCTTC	.	TRBJ2-1	TRBD2	TRBV27
CASSGGPWGADYNEQFF	TGTGCCAGCAGCGGGGGCCCTTGGGGAGCGGACTACAATGAGCAGTTCTTC	.	TRBJ2-1	.	TRBV11-3
CASSFGVGGTEKLFF	TGTGCCAGCAGCTTTGGTGTGGGAGGGACGGAAAAACTGTTTTTT	.	TRBJ1-4	.	TRBV11-2
CSASSGQAQVF	TGCAGTGCTAGCTCAGGACAGGCCCAGGTCTTC	.	TRBJ2-1	TRBD1	TRBV20-1
CASSYSEQGSYYGYTF	TGTGCCAGCAGTTACTCTGAGCAGGGTTCATACTATGGCTACACCTTC	.	TRBJ1-2	.	TRBV6-6
CASSQYRDEQYF	TGTGCCAGCAGCCAATACAGGGACGAGCAGTATTTT	.	TRBJ2-3	.	TRBV6-6
CASIAGNTGELFF	TGTGCCAGCATTGCAGGGAACACCGGGGAGCTGTTTTTT	.	TRBJ2-2	.	TRBV27
CASSLLGIHTEAFF	TGTGCCAGCAGTTTGTTGGGCATCCACACTGAAGCTTTCTTT	.	TRBJ1-1	.	TRBV28
CASSSPRLRNTEAFF	TGTGCCAGCAGCTCCCCCCGACTGAGGAACACTGAAGCTTTCTTT	.	TRBJ1-1	.	TRBV7-2
CASSLAQAGGADTQYF	TGCGCCAGCAGCTTGGCCCAGGCGGGAGGGGCAGATACGCAGTATTTT	once	TRBJ2-3	TRBD2	TRBV5-1
CASSTGSYEQYF	TGTGCCTCTTCCACGGGTAGCTACGAGCAGTACTTC	.	TRBJ2-7	.	TRBV12-3/TRBV12-4
CASSGLAGEGEQYF	TGTGCCAGCAGCGGACTAGCGGGAGAGGGCGAGCAGTACTTC	once	TRBJ2-7	TRBD2	TRBV9
CATSDPATGVKGYTF	TGTGCCACCAGTGATCCTGCCACAGGGGTAAAAGGCTACACCTTC	.	TRBJ1-2	TRBD1	TRBV24-1
CASSLISGTGELFF	TGTGCCAGCAGCCTTATTAGCGGGACCGGGGAGCTGTTTTTT	.	TRBJ2-2	TRBD2	TRBV3-1/TRBV3-2
CAWSSRSAGELFF	TGTGCCTGGAGTTCCAGGTCGGCCGGGGAGCTGTTTTTT	.	TRBJ2-2	.	TRBV30
CASSFRGAGDTIYF	TGTGCCAGCAGCTTCAGGGGCGCTGGGGACACCATATATTTT	.	TRBJ1-3	.	TRBV7-2
CASSLDPGGNTIYF	TGTGCCAGCAGTTTGGACCCAGGGGGAAACACCATATATTTT	.	TRBJ1-3	.	TRBV11-2
CAWTPDTLSYNSPLHF	TGTGCCTGGACCCCGGACACACTCTCCTATAATTCACCCCTCCACTTT	.	TRBJ1-6	.	TRBV30
CASSYFGTAINSPLHF	TGTGCCAGCAGTTACTTCGGGACAGCTATTAATTCACCCCTCCACTTT	.	TRBJ1-6	TRBD1	TRBV6-5
CASSLGHVNEKLFF	TGTGCCAGCAGCTTGGGCCACGTTAATGAAAAACTGTTTTTT	.	TRBJ1-4	.	TRBV7-9
CASSRGRLDEELFF	TGTGCCAGCAGCCGAGGGCGTCTAGACGAGGAGCTGTTTTTT	few	TRBJ2-2	.	TRBV7-9
CASSPGDYGYTF	TGTGCCAGTAGTCCGGGAGACTATGGCTACACCTTC	.	TRBJ1-2	.	TRBV19
CASSPQGVRGNTEAFF	TGTGCCAGCTCACCCCAAGGGGTAAGGGGGAACACTGAAGCTTTCTTT	.	TRBJ1-1	.	TRBV18
CASRSGGKTTYEQYF	TGTGCCAGCAGATCGGGAGGGAAAACCACCTACGAGCAGTACTTC	.	TRBJ2-7	TRBD2	TRBV6-6
CASSLGPTGGGEQFF	TGTGCCAGCAGCTTAGGGCCTACAGGGGGGGGTGAGCAGTTCTTC	.	TRBJ2-1	.	TRBV7-2